This T cell receptor beta chain is from a study of T-cell memory formation after mild COVID-19. Study-level points and caveats: CD4+ bias marked clones expanding day 15 to 37, unlike balanced contracting clones. Detection of some responders pre-infection suggested pre-existing cross-reactive memory T cells participated.

In the case of this clonotype: Its specificity is unknown.

The V gene end was trimmed by 4 bases and the J gene end by 2 bases; junction bases not matched to a gene: 8. This CDR3 region has 15 residues. CDR1 is SGHRS, CDR2 YFSETQ, per germline. One entry per CDR3 protein, called by TCRdb with MiXCR from the 5' RACE reads. The sample shows around 390,000 distinct CDR3 sequences, approximately 15% of them seen only once. This rearrangement joins TRBV5-1 to TRBJ2-5; 7 bases fit TRBD1. The clonotype was recovered from a man younger than 35 who had mild COVID-19 (a few samples of this study predate the infection). Cell type and time point are not known. Sequenced: PBMCs or a T cell subset sorted from them (not recorded which). Written as DNA, the CDR3 is TGCGCCAGCAGCCCGGGGACAGCGGATCAAGAGACCCAGTACTTC. Residues: CASSPGTADQETQYF.